A selection of T cell receptor beta chains follows, all from one sample in a study of OX40 agonist ivuxolimab in advanced cancers. Clones were read by immunoSEQ multiplex PCR, and TCRdb kept only the in-frame ones, dropping some. The repertoire holds tens of thousands of clones, with approximately 93% as singletons. The specimen was CD4+ or CD8+ T cells sorted from blood, collected in a trial of the OX40 agonist ivuxolimab. Source of these receptors: an adult with an advanced solid tumor such as melanoma, head and neck, liver or kidney cancer. The CDR3 runs from the conserved cysteine through the conserved F or W. D genes are given only for firm matches.

d_call	v_call	j_call	cdr3_aa	cdr3_nt
TRBD1	TRBV10-1	TRBJ2-7	CASSVRQGYEQYF	TGCGCCAGCAGTGTTAGACAGGGCTACGAGCAGTACTTC
-	TRBV19	TRBJ1-1	CASSNGAGRNTEAFF	TGTGCCAGTAGTAATGGGGCAGGGCGCAACACTGAAGCTTTCTTT
TRBD2	TRBV25-1	TRBJ2-7	CASSPSGIPYEQYF	TGTGCCAGCAGTCCTAGCGGGATCCCCTACGAGCAGTACTTC
TRBD1	TRBV7-9	TRBJ1-3	CASSFSTGTGFSGNTIYF	TGTGCCAGCAGCTTCTCGACCGGGACAGGATTCTCTGGAAACACCATATATTTT
TRBD1	TRBV9	TRBJ1-4	CASSARGTTNEKLFF	TGTGCCAGCAGCGCCAGGGGGACCACTAATGAAAAACTGTTTTTT
-	TRBV11-3	TRBJ2-1	CASSLVRGNNEQFF	TGTGCCAGCAGCTTAGTTAGGGGAAACAATGAGCAGTTCTTC
TRBD2	TRBV14	TRBJ2-1	CASSPSTGGGFSYNEQFF	TGTGCCAGCAGCCCCTCTACCGGGGGGGGATTCTCCTACAATGAGCAGTTCTTC
-	TRBV10-3	TRBJ1-5	CAIRAPGPNQPQHF	TGTGCCATCAGGGCCCCTGGACCAAATCAGCCCCAGCATTTT
-	TRBV9	TRBJ2-1	CASSPRVGTLDNEQFF	TGTGCCAGCAGCCCCAGGGTTGGGACTCTCGACAATGAGCAGTTCTTC
TRBD2	TRBV5-1	TRBJ2-1	CASSLVLAGGEQFF	TGCGCCAGCAGCTTGGTTCTAGCGGGAGGGGAGCAGTTCTTC